Listed below are T cell receptor beta chains from one sample, sequenced in a study of blood T cell repertoires in COVID-19. The data were produced by immunoSEQ multiplex PCR, yet TCRdb's version contains in-frame clones alone and is incomplete. The data contain hundreds of thousands of clones, 86% of them seen just once; the ten biggest clones take up over 10%. Material: peripheral blood. The origin of the receptors is a woman in her seventies with COVID-19, enrolled during active disease. The CDR3 runs from the conserved cysteine through the conserved F or W. The D gene is left open where the match is weak. Size is omitted from some rows. Given values are once, few, many or a class for expanded clones.

clone_size: -
v_call: TRBV29-1
j_call: TRBJ1-2
d_call: -
cdr3_nt: TGCAGCGTCCGGGGTGATGGCTACACCTTC
cdr3_aa: CSVRGDGYTF

clone_size: -
v_call: TRBV4-2
j_call: TRBJ2-7
d_call: -
cdr3_nt: TGTGCCAGCAGCCAAGTGGGCACAAACTACGAGCAGTACTTC
cdr3_aa: CASSQVGTNYEQYF

clone_size: few
v_call: TRBV5-4
j_call: TRBJ2-3
d_call: -
cdr3_nt: TGTGCCAGCACCCAGGCCGGGGGAAGCACAGATACGCAGTATTTT
cdr3_aa: CASTQAGGSTDTQYF

clone_size: -
v_call: TRBV15
j_call: TRBJ1-2
d_call: TRBD1
cdr3_nt: TGTGCCACCAGCAAACCGGGACAGGGGGATGGGTATGGCTACACCTTC
cdr3_aa: CATSKPGQGDGYGYTF

clone_size: once
v_call: TRBV6-1
j_call: TRBJ1-2
d_call: -
cdr3_nt: TGTGCCAGCAGTGAAGCGCGGGGGGTTCACGACCTCTACACCTTC
cdr3_aa: CASSEARGVHDLYTF

clone_size: -
v_call: TRBV19
j_call: TRBJ2-7
d_call: TRBD1
cdr3_nt: TGTGCCAGTAGTCCCTGGGACAGAAGGGGCAACGAGCAGTACTTC
cdr3_aa: CASSPWDRRGNEQYF

clone_size: -
v_call: TRBV24-1
j_call: TRBJ2-5
d_call: TRBD2
cdr3_nt: TGTGCCACCAGTGATCACAGCGGGAGCCAAGAGACCCAGTACTTC
cdr3_aa: CATSDHSGSQETQYF

clone_size: -
v_call: TRBV7-9
j_call: TRBJ1-5
d_call: -
cdr3_nt: TGTGCCAGCAGCTTAGCGACAAACCAGCCCCAGCATTTT
cdr3_aa: CASSLATNQPQHF

clone_size: -
v_call: TRBV7-8
j_call: TRBJ2-2
d_call: -
cdr3_nt: TGTGCCAGCAGCTTAGAGGGGGTAATGACCGGGGAGCTGTTTTTT
cdr3_aa: CASSLEGVMTGELFF

clone_size: -
v_call: TRBV27
j_call: TRBJ2-7
d_call: -
cdr3_nt: TGTGCCAGCAGCCCGTTGGGGAGGAGTGAGCAGTACTTC
cdr3_aa: CASSPLGRSEQYF

clone_size: once
v_call: TRBV11-2
j_call: TRBJ2-7
d_call: TRBD2
cdr3_nt: TGTGCCAGCAGTATAGGACTAGCGGGGAGACAGCAGTACTTC
cdr3_aa: CASSIGLAGRQQYF

clone_size: -
v_call: TRBV5-1
j_call: TRBJ1-1
d_call: TRBD1
cdr3_nt: TGCGCCAGCAGCTCACCGGACAGGCCTGTCTCTGAAGCTTTCTTT
cdr3_aa: CASSSPDRPVSEAFF

clone_size: -
v_call: TRBV28
j_call: TRBJ1-1
d_call: -
cdr3_nt: TGTGCCAGCAGTTTATCCACAGTGAACACTGAAGCTTTCTTT
cdr3_aa: CASSLSTVNTEAFF

clone_size: -
v_call: TRBV12-5
j_call: TRBJ1-1
d_call: -
cdr3_nt: TGTGCTAGTGGTTTGGTAGTTACGGGGGGCACTGAAGCTTTCTTT
cdr3_aa: CASGLVVTGGTEAFF

clone_size: -
v_call: TRBV21-1
j_call: TRBJ2-1
d_call: -
cdr3_nt: TGTGCCAGTGGGACAAACTCCTACAATGAGCAGTTCTTC
cdr3_aa: CASGTNSYNEQFF

clone_size: -
v_call: TRBV5-4
j_call: TRBJ1-1
d_call: -
cdr3_nt: TGTGCCAGCAGCTTGGGCGACACTGAAGCTTTCTTT
cdr3_aa: CASSLGDTEAFF

clone_size: -
v_call: TRBV5-1
j_call: TRBJ1-2
d_call: -
cdr3_nt: TGCGCCAGCAGGCGCAGACTCCTGGAGGATGGCTACACCTTC
cdr3_aa: CASRRRLLEDGYTF

clone_size: -
v_call: TRBV11-2
j_call: TRBJ1-1
d_call: -
cdr3_nt: TGTGCCAGCAGCTACACCCGGGACACTGAAGCTTTCTTT
cdr3_aa: CASSYTRDTEAFF

clone_size: -
v_call: TRBV12-3/TRBV12-4
j_call: TRBJ1-4
d_call: -
cdr3_nt: TGTGCCAGCTCCAGGGCTAATGAAAAACTGTTTTTT
cdr3_aa: CASSRANEKLFF

clone_size: once
v_call: TRBV3-1/TRBV3-2
j_call: TRBJ2-7
d_call: -
cdr3_nt: TGTGCCAGCAGCCAAGATAGGGGACACTCAGCCTACGAGCAGTACTTC
cdr3_aa: CASSQDRGHSAYEQYF

clone_size: -
v_call: TRBV4-2
j_call: TRBJ2-1
d_call: TRBD2
cdr3_nt: TGTGCCAGCAGCCCGAGCGGGGGGGCCTGGGAGGAGCAGTTCTTC
cdr3_aa: CASSPSGGAWEEQFF

clone_size: -
v_call: TRBV7-2
j_call: TRBJ2-7
d_call: TRBD2
cdr3_nt: TGTGCCAGCAGCTTAGGGACTAGCGGGCGGTACGAGCAGTACTTC
cdr3_aa: CASSLGTSGRYEQYF

clone_size: few
v_call: TRBV28
j_call: TRBJ1-5
d_call: -
cdr3_nt: TGTGCCAGCAGTTCAGGGTTTGCTCAGCCCCAGCATTTT
cdr3_aa: CASSSGFAQPQHF

clone_size: -
v_call: TRBV7-9
j_call: TRBJ1-2
d_call: -
cdr3_nt: TGTGCCAGCAGCTTAGCGGAATCAGGGGACTATGGCTACACCTTC
cdr3_aa: CASSLAESGDYGYTF

clone_size: -
v_call: TRBV9
j_call: TRBJ1-5
d_call: -
cdr3_nt: TGTGCCAGCAGCGCCTCAGGGAACCAGCCCCAGCATTTT
cdr3_aa: CASSASGNQPQHF

clone_size: -
v_call: TRBV7-2
j_call: TRBJ2-5
d_call: TRBD2
cdr3_nt: TGTGCCAGCAGCTTAGTGGCTCGGCGGGGGGGCGGAGAGACCCAGTACTTC
cdr3_aa: CASSLVARRGGGETQYF

clone_size: once
v_call: TRBV24-1
j_call: TRBJ2-1
d_call: -
cdr3_nt: TGTGCCACCAGCGCCTACAATGAGCAGTTCTTC
cdr3_aa: CATSAYNEQFF

clone_size: -
v_call: TRBV3-1/TRBV3-2
j_call: TRBJ2-2
d_call: -
cdr3_nt: TGTGCCAGCAGCCAGGGGCCACCGGACACCGGGGAGCTGTTTTTT
cdr3_aa: CASSQGPPDTGELFF

clone_size: -
v_call: TRBV29-1
j_call: TRBJ1-6
d_call: TRBD1
cdr3_nt: TGCAGCGTACGAGGACAGGGAGTTAATTCACCCCTCCACTTT
cdr3_aa: CSVRGQGVNSPLHF

clone_size: -
v_call: TRBV6-1
j_call: TRBJ1-4
d_call: -
cdr3_nt: TGTGCCAGCAGTGACCACCCAGGGGAGAGGGGAGAAAAACTGTTTTTT
cdr3_aa: CASSDHPGERGEKLFF

clone_size: -
v_call: TRBV19
j_call: TRBJ1-4
d_call: TRBD1
cdr3_nt: TGTGCCAGTAGCCTTGGACAGGGGACAACTAATGAAAAACTGTTTTTT
cdr3_aa: CASSLGQGTTNEKLFF

clone_size: -
v_call: TRBV5-1
j_call: TRBJ1-2
d_call: -
cdr3_nt: TGCGCCAGCAGCTTGGAATCGAGGTCCTTCTATGGCTACACCTTC
cdr3_aa: CASSLESRSFYGYTF

clone_size: -
v_call: TRBV5-1
j_call: TRBJ2-1
d_call: TRBD1
cdr3_nt: TGCGCCAGCAGCGGGACAGGGGGCTACAATGAGCAGTTCTTC
cdr3_aa: CASSGTGGYNEQFF

clone_size: -
v_call: TRBV2
j_call: TRBJ2-2
d_call: TRBD2
cdr3_nt: TGTGCCACCACCGCCGGGACTAGCGGTACGAACACCGGGGAGCTGTTTTTT
cdr3_aa: CATTAGTSGTNTGELFF

clone_size: -
v_call: TRBV6-6
j_call: TRBJ2-7
d_call: -
cdr3_nt: TGTGCCAGCAGTTACTTGGCCCTCTCCTACGAGCAGTACTTC
cdr3_aa: CASSYLALSYEQYF

clone_size: -
v_call: TRBV2
j_call: TRBJ1-3
d_call: -
cdr3_nt: TGTGCCAGCGACATGGGGGGGCCACTCTCTGGAAACACCATATATTTT
cdr3_aa: CASDMGGPLSGNTIYF

clone_size: -
v_call: TRBV9
j_call: TRBJ1-3
d_call: -
cdr3_nt: TGTGCCAGCAGCCACCCCGGAGTGAGAGGAAACACCATATATTTT
cdr3_aa: CASSHPGVRGNTIYF

clone_size: -
v_call: TRBV5-1
j_call: TRBJ2-3
d_call: TRBD2
cdr3_nt: TGCGCCAGCAGCTTGGTCCCAGGGTCTAGCGGGGGGCAGTATTTT
cdr3_aa: CASSLVPGSSGGQYF

clone_size: -
v_call: TRBV18
j_call: TRBJ2-1
d_call: -
cdr3_nt: TGTGCCAGCTCACCACCCTCAGGGGCCGGAAAAGAGCAGTTCTTC
cdr3_aa: CASSPPSGAGKEQFF

clone_size: -
v_call: TRBV5-4
j_call: TRBJ2-3
d_call: -
cdr3_nt: TGTGCCAGCAGCCGGGGGTTGGGGCACCGCACAGATACGCAGTATTTT
cdr3_aa: CASSRGLGHRTDTQYF

clone_size: -
v_call: TRBV6-5
j_call: TRBJ1-2
d_call: -
cdr3_nt: TGTGCCAGCAAGGATAGGTCGGGGGGCTACACCTTC
cdr3_aa: CASKDRSGGYTF

clone_size: -
v_call: TRBV29-1
j_call: TRBJ1-1
d_call: -
cdr3_nt: TGCAGCGTTGAAGGCCTACAGGGTATGAACACTGAAGCTTTCTTT
cdr3_aa: CSVEGLQGMNTEAFF

clone_size: -
v_call: TRBV12-3/TRBV12-4
j_call: TRBJ2-7
d_call: TRBD2
cdr3_nt: TGTGCCAGCAGTAGCGGGGGGAACGAGCAGTACTTC
cdr3_aa: CASSSGGNEQYF

clone_size: -
v_call: TRBV5-4
j_call: TRBJ1-1
d_call: -
cdr3_nt: TGTGCCAGCAGCTTTCCGACTATGAACACTGAAGCTTTCTTT
cdr3_aa: CASSFPTMNTEAFF

clone_size: many
v_call: TRBV19
j_call: TRBJ1-5
d_call: TRBD1
cdr3_nt: TGTGCCAGTAGTATTACGACAGGGTACAATCAGCCCCAGCATTTT
cdr3_aa: CASSITTGYNQPQHF

clone_size: -
v_call: TRBV30
j_call: TRBJ1-4
d_call: TRBD1
cdr3_nt: TGTGCCTGGGACCGGGACAGAGGAGAAAAACTGTTTTTT
cdr3_aa: CAWDRDRGEKLFF

clone_size: -
v_call: TRBV5-1
j_call: TRBJ1-1
d_call: -
cdr3_nt: TGCGCCAGCAGCTTGGAAATCTACAGGGAGAAAAACACTGAAGCTTTCTTT
cdr3_aa: CASSLEIYREKNTEAFF

clone_size: -
v_call: TRBV30
j_call: TRBJ2-7
d_call: -
cdr3_nt: TGTGCCTGGAGTACAGGGACACCCGGCTACGAGCAGTACTTC
cdr3_aa: CAWSTGTPGYEQYF

clone_size: -
v_call: TRBV28
j_call: TRBJ1-4
d_call: -
cdr3_nt: TGTGCCACCCTTGACCGGGACTTAAGAAAACTGTTTTTT
cdr3_aa: CATLDRDLRKLFF

clone_size: -
v_call: TRBV29-1
j_call: TRBJ2-7
d_call: TRBD2
cdr3_nt: TGCAGCGTTATAACTAGCGGGGGTGGCGAGCAGTACTTC
cdr3_aa: CSVITSGGGEQYF

clone_size: -
v_call: TRBV13
j_call: TRBJ2-1
d_call: TRBD1
cdr3_nt: TGTGCCAGCAGATCTGGACAGGGCCCCTTCTACAATGAGCAGTTCTTC
cdr3_aa: CASRSGQGPFYNEQFF

clone_size: -
v_call: TRBV5-6
j_call: TRBJ2-4
d_call: -
cdr3_nt: TGTGCCAGCAGCGGGGGGGCCTCCCCCCTCCAGTACTTC
cdr3_aa: CASSGGASPLQYF

clone_size: -
v_call: TRBV5-1
j_call: TRBJ1-1
d_call: -
cdr3_nt: TGCGCCAGCAGCTTGTCGCCAATGGGCGACACTGAAGCTTTCTTT
cdr3_aa: CASSLSPMGDTEAFF

clone_size: -
v_call: TRBV28
j_call: TRBJ2-7
d_call: -
cdr3_nt: TGTGCCAGCAGTTTCCCTACAGAGGGGGATAACGAGCAGTACTTC
cdr3_aa: CASSFPTEGDNEQYF

clone_size: -
v_call: TRBV6-5
j_call: TRBJ1-1
d_call: TRBD1
cdr3_nt: TGTGCCAGCAGACAGGGGGCAATCACTGAAGCTTTCTTT
cdr3_aa: CASRQGAITEAFF